Listed below are T cell receptor beta chains from one sample, sequenced in a study of cytomegalovirus exposure and HLA in healthy donors. Assay: immunoSEQ multiplex PCR; the TCRdb copy retains only in-frame clones and omits some. The table records 230,000 or so clones, about 86% of them present only once. The sample comprised PBMCs. All receptors derive from a woman younger than 35 in good health and CMV-seronegative. Each CDR3 is given with its conserved first and last residue. The D gene is left open where the match is weak. Expanded clones get a size class; other rows say once, few or many, or leave the size out.

j_gene,d_gene,v_gene,abundance,CDR3aa,CDR3nt
TRBJ2-6,NA,TRBV27,NA,CASSYDSSGANVLTF,TGTGCCAGCAGTTACGACAGCTCTGGGGCCAACGTCCTGACTTTC
TRBJ2-1,NA,TRBV7-9,once,CASSLDPPYNEQFF,TGTGCCAGCAGCTTAGATCCCCCGTACAATGAGCAGTTCTTC
TRBJ1-4,NA,TRBV11-1,NA,CASNYGHSGNEKLFF,TGTGCCAGCAATTACGGCCACAGTGGTAATGAAAAACTGTTTTTT
TRBJ2-5,TRBD2,TRBV5-4,NA,CASSLNGRARETQYF,TGTGCCAGCAGCCTGAACGGGAGGGCCCGGGAGACCCAGTACTTC
TRBJ2-2,NA,TRBV15,NA,CATSRETAPGELFF,TGTGCCACCAGCAGGGAGACTGCCCCCGGGGAGCTGTTTTTT
TRBJ1-2,TRBD1,TRBV28,NA,CASSTTPGGGYGYTF,TGTGCCAGCAGTACTACCCCAGGGGGAGGCTATGGCTACACCTTC
TRBJ2-1,TRBD2,TRBV13,NA,CASSPRGTSGSSYNEQFF,TGTGCCAGCAGCCCAAGGGGGACTAGCGGGAGCTCCTACAATGAGCAGTTCTTC
TRBJ2-3,TRBD2,TRBV15,NA,CATSSGTSIRDTQYF,TGTGCCACCAGCAGCGGGACTAGCATAAGAGATACGCAGTATTTT
TRBJ2-4,NA,TRBV28,NA,CASSPYDRLVVAKNIQYF,TGTGCCAGCAGTCCATACGACAGGCTGGTTGTGGCCAAAAACATTCAGTACTTC
TRBJ2-7,NA,TRBV28,few,CASSTQIYEQYF,TGTGCCAGCAGTACACAAATCTACGAGCAGTACTTC
TRBJ2-6,NA,TRBV28,NA,CASSLWPGRSGANVLTF,TGTGCCAGCAGTTTATGGCCAGGTCGTTCTGGGGCCAACGTCCTGACTTTC
TRBJ1-5,NA,TRBV28,NA,CASSSYRGQPQHF,TGTGCCAGCAGTTCTTACAGAGGGCAGCCCCAGCATTTT
TRBJ2-1,TRBD1,TRBV15,NA,CATSRARSGTGVDEQFF,TGTGCCACCAGCAGAGCCCGATCCGGGACAGGAGTCGATGAGCAGTTCTTC
TRBJ2-7,NA,TRBV18,NA,CASSLTRTAFYEQYF,TGTGCCAGCTCACTCACCAGGACAGCCTTCTACGAGCAGTACTTC
TRBJ2-7,NA,TRBV11-1,few,CASSPLGSSYEQYF,TGTGCCAGCAGCCCTTTGGGGAGCTCCTACGAGCAGTACTTC
TRBJ1-1,NA,TRBV10-3,NA,CAISPGGNTEAFF,TGTGCCATCAGCCCCGGAGGGAACACTGAAGCTTTCTTT
TRBJ2-3,NA,TRBV9,few,CASSVDPRGTDTQYF,TGTGCCAGCAGCGTAGACCCCAGGGGTACAGATACGCAGTATTTT
TRBJ2-5,TRBD2,TRBV4-3,NA,CASSLDSSGRGRETQYF,TGCGCCAGCAGCCTGGACTCTAGCGGGAGAGGGCGAGAGACCCAGTACTTC
TRBJ2-7,NA,TRBV27,NA,CASSLSFDFSYEQYF,TGTGCCAGCAGTTTATCATTCGACTTCTCTTACGAGCAGTACTTC
TRBJ2-5,NA,TRBV4-1,NA,CASSQVEGRTQYF,TGCGCCAGCAGCCAAGTGGAGGGCCGGACCCAGTACTTC
TRBJ2-7,TRBD2,TRBV4-2,NA,CASSRASGGASGYEQYF,TGTGCCAGCAGCCGCGCCAGTGGGGGAGCTAGCGGCTACGAGCAGTACTTC
TRBJ2-3,TRBD2,TRBV6-5,NA,CASSFARERDTQYF,TGTGCCAGCAGTTTTGCGCGGGAGCGAGATACGCAGTATTTT
TRBJ1-2,TRBD1,TRBV4-3,NA,CASSQGRGTAYGYTF,TGCGCCAGCAGCCAAGGCCGTGGGACAGCCTATGGCTACACCTTC
TRBJ2-7,NA,TRBV6-6,NA,CASSYSTGNEQYF,TGTGCCAGCAGTTACTCGACCGGGAACGAGCAGTACTTC
TRBJ2-5,TRBD1,TRBV11-2,NA,CASSRDRQETQYF,TGTGCCAGCAGCCGGGACAGACAAGAGACCCAGTACTTC
TRBJ2-1,NA,TRBV5-8,NA,CASSAGDSGNEQFF,TGTGCCAGCTCCGCCGGGGACAGCGGGAATGAGCAGTTCTTC
TRBJ2-7,NA,TRBV7-6,few,CASSLAQVPLYEQYF,TGTGCCAGCAGCTTAGCGCAGGTACCCCTCTACGAGCAGTACTTC